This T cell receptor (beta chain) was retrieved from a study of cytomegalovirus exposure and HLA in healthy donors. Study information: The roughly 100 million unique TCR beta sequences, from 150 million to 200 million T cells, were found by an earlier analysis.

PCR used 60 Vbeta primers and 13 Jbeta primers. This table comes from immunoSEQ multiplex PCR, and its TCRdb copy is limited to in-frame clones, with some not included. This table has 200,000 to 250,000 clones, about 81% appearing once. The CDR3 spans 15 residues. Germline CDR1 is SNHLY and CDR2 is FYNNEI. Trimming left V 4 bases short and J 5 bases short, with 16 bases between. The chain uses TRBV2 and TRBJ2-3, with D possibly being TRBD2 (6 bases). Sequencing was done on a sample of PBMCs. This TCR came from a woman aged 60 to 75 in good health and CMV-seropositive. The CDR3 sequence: CASSAFGTWQDTQYF. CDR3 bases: TGTGCCAGCAGTGCTTTCGGGACTTGGCAAGATACGCAGTATTTT.